These 21 T cell receptor beta chains were all obtained from the same sample, sequenced in a study of T cell repertoires in cytomegalovirus infection. Their target antigens are unknown. TCRdb re-called the reads with MiXCR, one entry per CDR3 protein. The table has approximately 910,000 distinct CDR3 sequences, approximately 31% seen once; the top ten hold about an eighth. Sample: cultured CD8+ T cells from PBMCs, taken from culture after CMV antigen stimulation. These receptors all stem from a human donor in good health (CMV status not recorded). Some clones in this sample may be carry-over from other donors' samples.

This clonotype showed up just once. The conserved final phenylalanine or tryptophan is absent from the CDR3, which likely points to a read error. V is TRBV29-1 and J is TRBJ2-7; D uncertain. Germline CDR1 is SQVTM and CDR2 is ANQGSEA. CDR3 length equals 12 residues. Trimming took off 4 bases at V and 2 bases at J, with 9 bases between the two ends. In nucleotides, the CDR3 is TGCAGCGTTGGCTCGGAACCCTACGAGCAGTACCTC. The encoded protein is CSVGSEPYEQYL.

This clonotype was counted a single time. The chain carries TRBV5-1 and TRBJ2-7; a weak D match, TRBD1 (7 bases). The germline gives CDR1 SGHRS, CDR2 YFSETQ. The CDR3 spans 15 residues. V shed 4 bases and J shed 3 bases, with 17 bases lying between them. The CDR3 nucleotides read TGCGCCAGCAGCCCAACCAGGGGGGCCTTCTACGAGCAGTACTTC. This sequence encodes CASSPTRGAFYEQYF.

There are many counts of this clonotype. The rearrangement links TRBV7-2 to TRBJ1-1; D is perhaps TRBD1 (6 bases). Germline V lookup: CDR1 SGHTA, CDR2 FQGNSA. The V and J ends lost 9 bases and 1 base respectively, with 12 bases between them. The CDR3 sequence is 13 residues long. CDR3: CASYRARNTEAFF. CDR3 in DNA: TGTGCCAGTTACAGGGCAAGGAACACTGAAGCTTTCTTT. The full variable domain, with the rest looked up from reference TRBV7-2 and TRBJ1-1, is GAGVSQSPSNKVTEKGKDVELRCDPISGHTALYWYRQSLGQGLEFLIYFQGNSAPDKSGLPSDRFSAERTGGSVSTLTIQRTQQEDSAVYLCASYRARNTEAFFGQGTRLTVV.

This sequence joins TRBV7-6 and TRBJ1-1; D is perhaps TRBD1 (6 bases). The CDR3 covers 14 residues. V was shortened by 4 bases and J by 1 base, with 10 bases between the two germline ends. Germline lookup yields CDR1 SGHVS and CDR2 FNYEAQ. The CDR3: CASSSGATNTEAFF. CDR3 DNA sequence: TGTGCCAGCAGCTCGGGGGCCACGAACACTGAAGCTTTCTTT.

This clonotype was recorded a few times. The chain joins TRBV6-2 or TRBV6-3 to TRBJ2-7, with D unresolved. CDR1 is MNHEY and CDR2 is SVGEGT in the germline V gene. Trimming took off 2 bases at V and 3 bases at J, with 8 bases between the two ends. CDR3 size: 13 residues. CDR3 DNA sequence: TGTGCCAGCAGTTACGGCAGCGACTACGAGCAGTACGTC. Amino acid sequence: CASSYGSDYEQYV.

The chain is built from TRBV27 and TRBJ2-7; D is unresolved. In germline, CDR1 is MNHEY, CDR2 SMNVEV (reference sequence). The CDR3 is 14 residues long. The V end lost 3 bases, the J end lost 0 bases, and 9 bases lay between the germline ends. The CDR3 DNA reads TGTGCCAGCAGTTTGGCAGGTTTCTCCTACGAGCAGTACTTC. Translated: CASSLAGFSYEQYF.

V is TRBV5-1 and J is TRBJ2-5, with D perhaps matching TRBD2 (7 bases). CDR3 length: 14 amino acids. The V gene's germline CDR1 is SGHRS and CDR2 YFSETQ. Trimming shortened V by 6 bases and J by 0 bases, and 12 bases separated the two germline ends. The CDR3: CASTGGPYQETQYF. CDR3 nucleotide sequence: TGCGCCAGCACGGGGGGCCCGTACCAAGAGACCCAGTACTTC.

The chain joins TRBV27 to TRBJ2-7; D is possibly TRBD2 (5 bases). V gave up 4 bases and J gave up 3 bases, with 19 bases separating them. Germline V gives CDR1 MNHEY, CDR2 SMNVEV (reference sequence). The CDR3 loop spans 16 amino acids. The chain's CDR3 is CASSSFVSRGYYEQYF. The CDR3 DNA sequence: TGTGCCAGCAGTTCCTTCGTAAGTCGGGGATACTACGAGCAGTACTTC.

The genes are TRBV9 and TRBJ2-5, with D possibly being TRBD1 (5 bases). The length of the CDR3 is 14 residues. Germline V gives CDR1 SGDLS, CDR2 YYNGEE. The V and J ends lost 1 base and 2 bases respectively, with 9 bases between them. CDR3: CASSVQGGQETQYF. The CDR3 bases are TGTGCCAGCAGCGTACAGGGTGGTCAAGAGACCCAGTACTTC.

The chain links TRBV15 to TRBJ2-7; TRBD1 agrees at 9 bases. The trim removed 3 bases at V and 2 bases at J, leaving 5 bases unmatched. The CDR3 is made up of 15 amino acids. Germline CDR1 is LNHNV and CDR2 is YYDKDF (reference sequence). In DNA, the CDR3 is TGTGCCACCAGCAGGGGACAGGGAAAACCCTACGAGCAGTACGTC. It is translated as CATSRGQGKPYEQYV.

In its sample, this clonotype was seen a few times. The chain is built from TRBV27 and TRBJ2-3; 10 bases fit TRBD1. This CDR3 region has 16 residues. J gave up 3 bases and V 3 bases, and 6 bases lay outside the gene matches. Germline V lookup: CDR1 MNHEY, CDR2 SMNVEV (reference sequence). The CDR3 DNA is TGTGCCAGCAGTTTTGGGACAGGGGTTTTTACAGATACGCAGTATTTT. This gives the protein CASSFGTGVFTDTQYF.

The chain combines TRBV11-2 with TRBJ2-5, with TRBD2 identical over 7 bases. Germline CDR1 reads SGHAT; CDR2 reads FQNNGV. Losses at the gene ends were 7 bases for V and 5 bases for J; bases not matched to a gene: 13. The CDR3 contains 15 residues. CDR3 DNA: TGTGCCAGCAAAATCGAAGCGGGGAGCCTGGAGACCCAGTACTTC. Translated: CASKIEAGSLETQYF. The entire variable domain, with the rest obtained from reference TRBV11-2 and TRBJ2-5, is as follows: EAGVAQSPRYKIIEKRQSVAFWCNPISGHATLYWYQQILGQGPKLLIQFQNNGVVDDSQLPKDRFSAERLKGVDSTLKIQPAKLEDSAVYLCASKIEAGSLETQYFGPGTRLLVL.

The chain recombines TRBV6-5 with TRBJ2-3; tentatively, D is TRBD1 (5 bases). V was clipped by 10 bases and J by 5 bases, with 16 bases between them. CDR3 length: 13 amino acids. The germline V gene has CDR1 MNHEY and CDR2 SVGAGI. As DNA, the CDR3 is TGTGCCACCCTGGGGCCAAGGGGAGATACGCAGTATTTT. The encoded protein is CATLGPRGDTQYF.

This clonotype was seen ten or more times. This rearrangement joins TRBV7-2 to TRBJ1-5, with 8 nucleotides matching TRBD1. V was pared by 5 bases and J by 6 bases, with 9 bases of the junction left unmatched. The CDR3 contains 15 residues. Germline values: CDR1 SGHTA, CDR2 FQGNSA. For the CDR3, the DNA is TGTGCCAGCAGCCCAAGACAGGGGTTGAGTCAGCCCCAGCATTTT. Its translation is CASSPRQGLSQPQHF. Full variable domain (rest looked up from reference TRBV7-2 and TRBJ1-5): GAGVSQSPSNKVTEKGKDVELRCDPISGHTALYWYRQSLGQGLEFLIYFQGNSAPDKSGLPSDRFSAERTGGSVSTLTIQRTQQEDSAVYLCASSPRQGLSQPQHFGDGTRLSIL.

This clonotype was seen a handful of times. V usage is TRBV4-1 and J usage is TRBJ2-3; TRBD2 might be the D (5 bases). The V gene's germline CDR1 is MGHRA and CDR2 YSYEKL. The CDR3 runs to 16 residues. Trimming pared 4 bases from V and 1 base from J, leaving 15 bases between. CDR3 residues: CASSLIDKGGTDTQYF. In DNA form, the CDR3 reads TGCGCCAGCAGCCTTATCGATAAGGGAGGCACAGATACGCAGTATTTT.

V is TRBV6-1 and J is TRBJ2-2; TRBD1 matches 12 bases. From germline, CDR1 is MNHNS and CDR2 SASEGT. This CDR3 has 15 amino acids. Trimming took 8 bases from V and 6 from J; bases not matched to a gene: 7. CDR3 nucleotides: TGTGCCAGCCCCCGGGACAGGGGGCGTCCCGGGGAGCTGTTTTTT. Translated: CASPRDRGRPGELFF.

This clonotype has only a few counts. V is TRBV12-3 or TRBV12-4 and J is TRBJ2-7, with D perhaps matching TRBD1 (6 bases). V lost 6 bases and J 3 bases, leaving 12 bases between the germline ends. The CDR3 extends over 13 amino acids. In nucleotides, the CDR3 is TGTGCCAGCAGCCCAGGGGCCATCTACGAGCAGTACGTC. Translating it yields CASSPGAIYEQYV.

The rearrangement joins TRBV2 to TRBJ2-3; D is possibly TRBD1 or TRBD2 (5 bases each). The germline CDR1 and CDR2 sequences are SNHLY and FYNNEI. The CDR3 is made up of 9 amino acids. Trimming took 8 bases from V and 14 from J, leaving 11 bases between them. The CDR3 nucleotides read TGTGCCAGCGGGGGACCCGGGTATTTT. Translated, it gives CASGGPGYF. Full variable domain (remainder filled in from reference TRBV2 and TRBJ2-3): EPEVTQTPSHQVTQMGQEVILRCVPISNHLYFYWYRQILGQKVEFLVSFYNNEISEKSEIFDDQFSVERPDGSNFTLKIRSTKLEDSAMYFCASGGPGYFGPGTRLTVL.

V is TRBV11-3 and J is TRBJ1-2; the match to TRBD1 covers 11 bases. Germline V gene data show CDR1 as SGHNT and CDR2 as YENEEA. This CDR3 is 14 amino acids long. V dropped 4 bases and J dropped 8; count of bases not matched to a gene: 6. The CDR3, as DNA: TGTGCCAGCAGCTCCGGGACAGGGGGATCCGGCTACACCTTC. Protein: CASSSGTGGSGYTF.

V is TRBV20-1 and J is TRBJ2-7, with 8 bases that match TRBD2. J lost 5 bases, V lost 0 bases, and 6 bases had no gene match. CDR3 size: 14 residues. CDR1 and CDR2 (germline): DFQATT, SNEGSKA (reference sequence). The CDR3 DNA follows: TGCAGTGCTAGAGATCGGGGGGGAAGCCACGAGCAGTACTTC. It translates to CSARDRGGSHEQYF.

This clonotype showed up just a few times. The chain carries TRBV12-3 or TRBV12-4 and TRBJ2-5; perhaps TRBD1 as D (6 bases). The CDR3 runs to 12 residues. V was clipped by 6 bases and J by 12 bases, with 17 bases between them. CDR3 region: CASRDTGSAEYF. CDR3 in DNA: TGTGCCAGCAGGGATACAGGGAGCGCTGAGTACTTC.